Included here is one TCR beta chain sequence, with context. Its antigen is as yet unknown. The sample is drawn from a study of T cell responses to AZD1222 COVID-19 vaccine. The study, taken as a whole, reports: Mostly white British, mostly female donors; authors suggested clonal diversity may be underestimated. Baseline seropositivity occurred in only six AZD1222 recipients.

Method: immunoSEQ multiplex PCR; TCRdb's copy keeps in-frame clones and lacks some. The sample lists 150,000 to 200,000 clones; 85% to 90% were seen once. Per the germline V gene, CDR1 is SGHNT and CDR2 is YYREEE (reference sequence). CDR3 length equals 16 residues. The J segment lost 6 bases and the V segment lost 0 bases, leaving 7 bases of the junction unmatched. This receptor was identified in an adult in good health. The material was peripheral blood, obtained on day 0 of AZD1222 vaccination. This sequence joins TRBV5-4 and TRBJ2-1, with 9 bases matching TRBD2. CDR3 sequence (DNA): TGTGCCAGCAGCTTGGGCTCTAGCGGGATAGGCAATGAGCAGTTCTTC. Translating it yields CASSLGSSGIGNEQFF.